One sample yielded the 21 T cell receptor beta chains listed below, sequenced in a study of Graves' ophthalmopathy and Graves' hyperthyroidism. RNA served as the template for amplifying TCR beta CDR3 regions. HTBI-primed RT-PCR formed the first round, and a multiplex PCR formed the second. TCRdb independently ran MiXCR on the multiplex PCR reads; one entry per CDR3 protein. The table has about 1.2 million distinct CDR3 sequences, roughly 35% seen once. The sequenced material came from peripheral blood or thyroid tissue (not recorded which). Source of these receptors: an adult man with Graves' hyperthyroidism.

Only a few counts were recorded for this clonotype. At one boundary the junction diverges from the germline segment, which might be a read error. This sequence joins TRBV9 and TRBJ2-5, with a weak D call TRBD2 (6 bases). Per the germline V gene, CDR1 is SGDLS and CDR2 is YYNGEE. The CDR3 runs to 16 residues. CDR3 DNA sequence: TGTGCCAGCAGTTCCGAGCGGGCCCCAGTTCAAGGGACCCAGTACTTC. Its protein is CASSSERAPVQGTQYF.

The V and J genes are TRBV6-5 and TRBJ1-5; no reliable D call. Deletions cut 0 bases from V and 4 bases from J, with 10 bases between. CDR3 size: 15 residues. Per the germline V gene, CDR1 is MNHEY and CDR2 is SVGAGI. The CDR3 protein is CASSYSAASNQPQHF. The CDR3 bases are TGTGCCAGCAGTTACTCGGCGGCTTCGAATCAGCCCCAGCATTTT.

Comment on this clonotype: One end of the junction varies from germline; a read error may be responsible. The J gene is TRBJ2-5, the V gene TRBV25-1, with a possible D match to TRBD1 (5 bases). The CDR3 totals 12 residues. In germline, CDR1 is MGHDK, CDR2 SYGVNS. The chain's CDR3 is CARSDIQGTQYF. CDR3 sequence (DNA): TGTGCCAGGAGTGATATTCAGGGGACCCAGTACTTC.

With regard to this clonotype: This could be a read error, since a much larger clone is one nucleotide away. The gene calls are TRBV20-1 and TRBJ2-7; 10 nucleotides line up with TRBD1. CDR3 size: 15 residues. The germline V gene encodes CDR1 DFQATT and CDR2 SNEGSKA (reference sequence). With 6 bases clipped from V and 3 bases from J, the junction kept 11 bases outside the gene matches. In nucleotides, the CDR3 is TGCAGTGCCGCCCGGGGGACAGGGGCGGTCTACGAGCAGTACTTC. Its protein is CSAARGTGAVYEQYF.

This clonotype was detected ten times or more. The chain couples TRBV7-2 to TRBJ2-5; D unresolved. Germline V gene data show CDR1 as SGHTA and CDR2 as FQGNSA. The CDR3 runs 12 residues. Trimming removed 1 base from V and 5 bases from J, with 5 bases in between. CDR3 sequence: CASSLVVETQYF. The CDR3 nucleotides read TGTGCCAGCAGCTTAGTCGTGGAGACCCAGTACTTC.

In its sample, this clonotype was seen many times. The gene calls are TRBV7-2 and TRBJ2-7, with unresolved D. V dropped 1 base and J dropped 1 base, with 11 bases sitting between them. This CDR3 is 15 amino acids long. The germline V gene has CDR1 SGHTA and CDR2 FQGNSA. CDR3 in amino acids: CASSLVGPISYEQYF. The CDR3 DNA is TGTGCCAGCAGCTTAGTTGGGCCGATATCCTACGAGCAGTACTTC. The entire variable domain, with the rest obtained from reference TRBV7-2 and TRBJ2-7, is as follows: GAGVSQSPSNKVTEKGKDVELRCDPISGHTALYWYRQSLGQGLEFLIYFQGNSAPDKSGLPSDRFSAERTGGSVSTLTIQRTQQEDSAVYLCASSLVGPISYEQYFGPGTRLTVT.

J is TRBJ1-5 and V is TRBV7-8; 12 bases are shared with TRBD1. In germline, CDR1 is SGHVS, CDR2 FQNEAQ. Trimming cost V 6 bases and J 7 bases; bases outside gene matches: 10. There are 16 residues in the CDR3. The CDR3 spells CASRQGDRGHLQPQHF. The CDR3 DNA follows: TGTGCCAGCAGGCAGGGGGACAGGGGGCATCTACAGCCCCAGCATTTT.

This clonotype was seen at least ten times. The rearrangement joins TRBV7-9 to TRBJ1-6; the D gene is possibly TRBD1 (6 bases). Trimming pared 5 bases from V and 7 bases from J, leaving 30 bases between. Germline V gives CDR1 SEHNR, CDR2 FQNEAQ (reference sequence). The CDR3 is 20 residues long. CDR3 sequence reads: CASSHEVETGAYPLNSPLHF. CDR3 sequence (DNA): TGTGCCAGCAGCCACGAGGTTGAGACAGGCGCCTATCCCCTCAATTCACCCCTCCACTTT.

This clonotype was observed at least ten times. The chain joins TRBV10-3 to TRBJ2-2; D unclear. The V and J ends lost 5 bases and 4 bases respectively, with 2 bases between them. Germline lookup yields CDR1 ENHRY and CDR2 SYGVKD. The CDR3 spans 11 residues. CDR3 nucleotides: TGTGCCATCAGTACCACCGGGGAGCTGTTTTTT. Amino acids: CAISTTGELFF.

On this clonotype: Given a much more abundant clone one base away, this may be a read error. The conserved closing phenylalanine or tryptophan is absent in this CDR3, likely reflecting a read error. The chain recombines TRBV29-1 with TRBJ2-7; the match to TRBD2 covers 8 bases. V shed 2 bases and J 0 bases; nucleotides not matched to a gene: 9. Looked up from germline, CDR1 is SQVTM and CDR2 is ANQGSEA. This CDR3 contains 16 residues. The CDR3 loop is CSVETPRGDNSYEQYL. CDR3 coding DNA: TGCAGCGTTGAAACCCCGCGGGGGGACAACTCCTACGAGCAGTACCTC.

This clonotype was recorded a few times. V usage is TRBV12-3 or TRBV12-4 and J usage is TRBJ2-7; no clear D. There are 14 residues in the CDR3. Trimming shortened V by 2 bases and J by 2 bases, and 10 bases separated the two germline ends. The CDR3 is CASSLLGFPYEQYF. CDR3 nucleotides: TGTGCCAGCAGTTTATTAGGGTTTCCCTACGAGCAGTACTTC.

The chain combines TRBV5-6 with TRBJ2-6, with a tentative D call TRBD2 (7 bases). Trimming shortened V by 4 bases and J by 0 bases, and 17 bases separated the two germline ends. CDR3 length equals 18 residues. Per germline, CDR1 SGHDT and CDR2 YYEEEE. CDR3 sequence: CASSGRGGKPSGANVLTF. The DNA of the CDR3 is TGTGCCAGCAGCGGGAGGGGGGGGAAACCCTCTGGGGCCAACGTCCTGACTTTC.

In DNA form, the CDR3 reads TGTGCCAGCAGTTTAGTCGACAGGGGGATCGACACCTTC. This sequence encodes CASSLVDRGIDTF. The gene calls are TRBV28 and TRBJ1-2, with 9 bases lining up with TRBD1. CDR1 MDHEN and CDR2 SYDVKM come from the germline V gene. V shed 2 bases and J 12 bases; nucleotides not matched to a gene: 7. The CDR3 extends over 13 amino acids.

The chain links TRBV5-1 to TRBJ2-5; 10 positions agree with TRBD1. V dropped 4 bases and J dropped 6; count of bases not matched to a gene: 12. The CDR3 sequence is 16 residues long. In germline, CDR1 is SGHRS, CDR2 YFSETQ. DNA for the CDR3: TGCGCCAGCAGCATAGAACCGGGACAGGGGAGGCAGACCCAGTACTTC. Residues: CASSIEPGQGRQTQYF.

This clonotype was found a few times. This chain uses TRBV5-1 with TRBJ2-5; tentatively, D is TRBD1 (7 bases). This CDR3 is 14 amino acids long. The V end lost 3 bases, the J end lost 5 bases, and 14 bases lay between the germline ends. In germline, CDR1 is SGHRS, CDR2 YFSETQ. The CDR3 spells CASSYQGGRETQYF. CDR3 DNA sequence: TGCGCCAGCAGCTATCAGGGGGGAAGGGAGACCCAGTACTTC.

In this sample, this clonotype turned up many times. V gene TRBV7-2 combines with J gene TRBJ2-5; D is perhaps TRBD2 (5 bases). CDR1 is SGHTA and CDR2 is FQGNSA in the germline V gene. V was shortened by 5 bases and J by 5 bases, with 12 bases between the two germline ends. The CDR3 sequence is 13 residues long. In DNA form, the CDR3 reads TGTGCCAGCAGCCCTACTAGAAGCGAGACCCAGTACTTC. Translating gives CASSPTRSETQYF.

Of note for this clonotype: An end of the junction differs from the germline gene, which may be a read error. V usage is TRBV5-1 and J usage is TRBJ2-7, with 8 bases aligning to TRBD2. Germline lookup yields CDR1 SGHRS and CDR2 YFSETQ. This CDR3 is built from 15 residues. Here the CDR3 reads CASSLPGLEGIEQYF. The DNA for the CDR3 is TGTGCCAGCAGCTTGCCGGGACTAGAGGGGATCGAGCAGTACTTC.

This clonotype was counted at least ten times. The rearrangement links TRBV11-2 to TRBJ1-3; no definite D call. Germline V lookup: CDR1 SGHAT, CDR2 FQNNGV. The V end lost 5 bases, the J end lost 4 bases, and 12 bases lay between the germline ends. This CDR3 is built from 14 residues. CDR3 nucleotide sequence: TGTGCCAGCAGCCCCGAAGGGTTAGGAAACACCATATATTTT. Its protein is CASSPEGLGNTIYF.

The rearrangement joins TRBV19 to TRBJ2-7; no definite D call. V dropped 5 bases and J dropped 4 bases, with 18 bases sitting between them. The CDR3 is 15 amino acids. Germline-derived CDR1 and CDR2 are LNHDA and SQIVND (reference sequence). In DNA form, the CDR3 reads TGTGCCAGTAGTCCGCCCCCAGCGAGGTTTTACGAGCAGTACTTC. Translated, it gives CASSPPPARFYEQYF.

A word on this clonotype: A much larger clonotype is one base distant, so this may be a read error. V usage is TRBV20-1 and J usage is TRBJ2-2; D gene uncertain. The CDR3 totals 12 residues. Germline V gene data show CDR1 as DFQATT and CDR2 as SNEGSKA (reference sequence). The V and J ends lost 5 bases and 3 bases respectively, with 7 bases between them. CDR3 sequence: CSAEQHTGELFF. In nucleotides, the CDR3 is TGCAGTGCTGAACAGCACACCGGGGAGCTGTTTTTT.

The sample holds many counts of this clonotype. The CDR3 DNA reads as TGCAGTGCCCCAGTGACTCGTCTTCACGAGCAGTACTTC. It translates to CSAPVTRLHEQYF. The genes are TRBV20-1 and TRBJ2-7; D is undetermined. Trimming removed 6 bases at V and 5 bases at J, with 17 bases between. The CDR3 spans 13 residues. Germline V CDR1 and CDR2: DFQATT, SNEGSKA (reference sequence).